This entry lists 27 T cell receptor beta chains sequenced from one sample in a study of cytomegalovirus exposure and HLA in healthy donors. Clones were sequenced by immunoSEQ multiplex PCR, and TCRdb holds only the in-frame ones, with some missing. The profile shows 260,000 or so clones, roughly 87% of them singletons. The sequencing input was PBMCs. The receptor set was obtained from a woman aged 25 to 45 in good health and CMV-seronegative.

V gene TRBV16 combines with J gene TRBJ2-7, with TRBD1 matching over 10 bases. This CDR3 contains 15 residues. Losses at the gene ends were 5 bases for V and 2 bases for J; bases not matched to a gene: 6. The germline gives CDR1 KGHSY, CDR2 FQNENV. The DNA of the CDR3 is TGTGCCAGCAGCACCGCCGGGACAGGGGCCTACGAGCAGTACTTC. Encoded protein: CASSTAGTGAYEQYF.

The chain combines TRBV5-4 with TRBJ1-2; a weak D match, TRBD1 (6 bases). Trimming took off 3 bases at V and 8 bases at J, with 14 bases between the two ends. This CDR3 is 13 amino acids long. In germline, CDR1 is SGHNT, CDR2 YYREEE (reference sequence). CDR3 residues: CASSSQTGYGYTF. CDR3 coding DNA: TGTGCCAGCAGCTCCCAAACAGGGTACGGCTACACCTTC.

The gene calls are TRBV6-1 and TRBJ2-7; 9 bases agree with TRBD2. Germline V gene sequence: CDR1 MNHNS, CDR2 SASEGT. V lost 9 bases and J lost 2; bases outside the gene matches: 5. This CDR3 comprises 13 residues. The CDR3 nucleotides are TGTGCCAGTAAACGACTAGCGGCCTACGAGCAGTACTTC. It yields the protein CASKRLAAYEQYF.

The chain employs TRBV10-3 and TRBJ1-5; D unresolved. In germline, CDR1 is ENHRY, CDR2 SYGVKD. The CDR3 loop spans 12 amino acids. V was trimmed by 3 bases and J by 5 bases, leaving 5 bases between them. In nucleotides, the CDR3 is TGTGCCATCAGTGACTCCGATCAGCCCCAGCATTTT. Translation gives CAISDSDQPQHF.

The J gene is TRBJ2-7, the V gene TRBV9; D may be TRBD2 (5 bases). The CDR3 contains 14 residues. Germline V gene data show CDR1 as SGDLS and CDR2 as YYNGEE. Trimming took off 4 bases at V and 6 bases at J, with 17 bases between the two ends. This chain's CDR3 is CASSPEDWAAEQYF. The CDR3 DNA is TGTGCCAGCAGCCCAGAGGACTGGGCCGCCGAGCAGTACTTC.

Only a few counts were recorded for this clone. This rearrangement joins TRBV7-3 to TRBJ2-2, with 12 bases that match TRBD2. The V gene end was trimmed by 5 bases and the J gene end by 7 bases; junction bases not matched to a gene: 5. In germline, CDR1 is SGHTA, CDR2 FQGTGA. This CDR3 spans 15 amino acids. The CDR3 spells CASSLTSGSFGELFF. For the CDR3, the DNA is TGTGCCAGCAGCCTGACTAGCGGGAGCTTCGGGGAGCTGTTTTTT.

V usage is TRBV6-1 and J usage is TRBJ1-2, with 9 bases that match TRBD1. The trim removed 1 base at V and 6 bases at J, leaving 6 bases unmatched. This CDR3 comprises 15 residues. Germline V gives CDR1 MNHNS, CDR2 SASEGT. CDR3 in DNA: TGTGCCAGCAGTGAAGGCCACAGGGGGCTCGATGGCTACACCTTC. Translating gives CASSEGHRGLDGYTF.

The rearrangement links TRBV18 to TRBJ2-5; 12 nucleotides match TRBD1. V shed 5 bases, J shed 2 bases, and the junction held 15 bases outside the gene matches. The CDR3 has 19 amino acids. The germline V gene encodes CDR1 KGHSH and CDR2 LQKENI. The CDR3 loop reads CASSITSPGQGAGQETQYF. The CDR3 region has the DNA TGTGCCAGCTCAATTACATCGCCGGGACAGGGGGCCGGGCAAGAGACCCAGTACTTC. The whole variable domain, remainder taken from reference TRBV18 and TRBJ2-5, is NAGVMQNPRHLVRRRGQEARLRCSPMKGHSHVYWYRQLPEEGLKFMVYLQKENIIDESGMPKERFSAEFPKEGPSILRIQQVVRGDSAAYFCASSITSPGQGAGQETQYFGPGTRLLVL.

This chain uses TRBV5-4 with TRBJ2-3; no clear D. CDR3 length: 13 amino acids. Germline lookup yields CDR1 SGHNT and CDR2 YYREEE (reference sequence). Trimming took 4 bases from V and 3 from J, leaving 9 bases between them. The CDR3 region is CASSPRTTDTQYF. CDR3 nucleotides: TGTGCCAGCAGCCCGCGTACAACAGATACGCAGTATTTT.

The CDR3 region is CACGWGLASTDTQYF. DNA for the CDR3: TGTGCCTGTGGGTGGGGGCTAGCGAGCACAGATACGCAGTATTTT. The rearrangement links TRBV30 to TRBJ2-3; D tentatively reads TRBD1 or TRBD2 (6 bases each). Trimming took off 6 bases at V and 0 bases at J, with 16 bases between the two ends. Germline V gives CDR1 GTSNPN, CDR2 SVGIG (reference sequence). This CDR3 region has 15 residues.

In this sample, this clone turned up a few times. The genes are TRBV7-2 and TRBJ2-1; 7 nucleotides agree with TRBD1. V dropped 5 bases and J dropped 1; count of bases not matched to a gene: 5. Germline V gene sequence: CDR1 SGHTA, CDR2 FQGNSA. This CDR3 contains 15 residues. This CDR3 is CASSTSGQSYNEQFF. DNA for the CDR3: TGTGCCAGCAGCACCTCGGGACAGTCCTACAATGAGCAGTTCTTC.

The V and J genes are TRBV29-1 and TRBJ2-3, with TRBD1 matching over 9 bases. After removal of 6 bases from V and 6 bases from J, the junction contained 16 bases not matched to a gene. Germline CDR1 reads SQVTM; CDR2 reads ANQGSEA. The CDR3 runs 16 residues. The CDR3 nucleotides read TGCAGCGTCCCAGTGGGACAGGGTGCTGCGGTGGATACGCAGTATTTT. It is translated as CSVPVGQGAAVDTQYF.

The chain links TRBV29-1 to TRBJ2-7; TRBD2 matches at 13 bases. Germline trimming cut 6 bases from V and 8 bases from J; bases unmatched to any gene: 7. CDR1 and CDR2 (germline): SQVTM, ANQGSEA. This CDR3 is 13 amino acids long. CDR3 sequence reads: CSVQGTSGMKQYF. CDR3 bases: TGCAGCGTCCAGGGGACTAGCGGGATGAAGCAGTACTTC.

The chain employs TRBV5-6 and TRBJ2-1; 7 nucleotides align to TRBD2. The trim removed 1 base at V and 5 bases at J, leaving 15 bases unmatched. The CDR3 has 18 residues. Germline values: CDR1 SGHDT, CDR2 YYEEEE. The DNA of the CDR3 is TGTGCCAGCAGCTTGTCCCCCAGGTGGGCGGGAGTTAACAATGAGCAGTTCTTC. Its translation is CASSLSPRWAGVNNEQFF.

This clone appeared once. The chain combines TRBV4-3 with TRBJ2-5; 14 bases are shared with TRBD2. This CDR3 comprises 15 residues. With 4 bases clipped from V and 5 bases from J, the junction kept 3 bases outside the gene matches. Germline CDR1 reads LGHNA; CDR2 reads YSLEER. The CDR3 here is CASSPGLAGVETQYF. DNA of the CDR3: TGCGCCAGCAGCCCGGGACTAGCGGGAGTGGAGACCCAGTACTTC.

This chain connects TRBV5-6 to TRBJ2-7, with TRBD1 matching 8 bases. In germline, CDR1 is SGHDT, CDR2 YYEEEE. J lost 3 bases, V lost 3 bases, and 5 bases had no gene match. The CDR3 extends over 14 amino acids. The CDR3 region has the DNA TGTGCCAGCAGCTCAGGGACAGGTAACTACGAGCAGTACTTC. Encoded protein: CASSSGTGNYEQYF.

CDR3 sequence: CASSQDYARLFYEQYF. In nucleotides, the CDR3 is TGCGCCAGCAGCCAAGATTATGCGCGACTATTCTACGAGCAGTACTTC. The chain employs TRBV4-3 and TRBJ2-7, with D possibly matching TRBD2 (5 bases). Germline values: CDR1 LGHNA, CDR2 YSLEER. The CDR3 is 16 amino acids. The germline V and J ends were trimmed by 0 bases and 3 bases, with 15 bases remaining between them.

The J gene is TRBJ1-1, the V gene TRBV4-3, with 9 bases that match TRBD1. Germline V lookup: CDR1 LGHNA, CDR2 YSLEER. V trimming: 1 base; J trimming: 5 bases; junction bases outside the gene matches: 14. The CDR3 runs to 18 residues. The CDR3 coding sequence is TGCGCCAGCAGCCAAGGGTACCGGGACAGGGTAGTAGGAACTGAAGCTTTCTTT. Translation: CASSQGYRDRVVGTEAFF.

V and J are TRBV11-1 and TRBJ2-7; a possible D gene is TRBD1 (6 bases). Germline-derived CDR1 and CDR2 are SGHAT and FQDESV (reference sequence). This CDR3 region has 16 residues. V dropped 0 bases and J dropped 0 bases, with 12 bases sitting between them. The CDR3 DNA reads as TGTGCCAGCAGCTTAGCCGGCAGGGGAAGCTCCTACGAGCAGTACTTC. As protein: CASSLAGRGSSYEQYF.

This clone is a singleton in its sample. The chain has TRBV14 and TRBJ1-1; D remains unclear. Between the trimmed V and J ends, which lost 4 bases and 6 bases, there was a span of 12 bases. Germline values: CDR1 SGHDN, CDR2 FVKESK. This CDR3 comprises 13 residues. CDR3 bases: TGTGCCAGCAGCCGGGTTATTGGAGCTGAAGCTTTCTTT. It specifies CASSRVIGAEAFF. Full variable domain (remainder filled in from reference TRBV14 and TRBJ1-1): EAGVTQFPSHSVIEKGQTVTLRCDPISGHDNLYWYRRVMGKEIKFLLHFVKESKQDESGMPNNRFLAERTGGTYSTLKVQPAELEDSGVYFCASSRVIGAEAFFGQGTRLTVV.

The chain joins TRBV7-2 to TRBJ2-7; D is perhaps TRBD1 or TRBD2 (5 bases each). V lost 4 bases, J lost 3 bases, and 19 bases lay in between. The CDR3 totals 16 residues. Germline V lookup: CDR1 SGHTA, CDR2 FQGNSA. CDR3: CASSSQRGELGYEQYF. The DNA for the CDR3 is TGTGCCAGCAGCTCCCAGAGGGGAGAACTTGGCTACGAGCAGTACTTC.

The V call is TRBV27, the J call TRBJ1-2; a possible D gene is TRBD1 (6 bases). V lost 5 bases and J 8 bases, leaving 18 bases between the germline ends. CDR3 size: 14 residues. Germline-derived CDR1 and CDR2 are MNHEY and SMNVEV (reference sequence). The CDR3 region is CASSIRGPYQGYTF. The CDR3 DNA follows: TGTGCCAGCAGTATCAGGGGACCTTATCAAGGCTACACCTTC.

This clone appeared a single time. The gene calls are TRBV4-2 and TRBJ2-3, with 8 bases identical to TRBD2. This CDR3 has 13 amino acids. CDR1 is LGHNA, CDR2 YNFKEQ, per germline. V trimming: 3 bases; J trimming: 4 bases; junction bases outside the gene matches: 0. CDR3 nucleotide sequence: TGTGCCAGCAGCCAGCGGGAGGCAGATACGCAGTATTTT. Translation: CASSQREADTQYF.

The chain employs TRBV27 and TRBJ1-3; a possible D gene is TRBD1 (6 bases). Germline values: CDR1 MNHEY, CDR2 SMNVEV (reference sequence). V was cut by 6 bases and J by 0 bases, with 15 bases left in between. The CDR3 spans 16 residues. DNA of the CDR3: TGTGCCAGCAGAACAGGGCCCCTGGGCTCTGGAAACACCATATATTTT. Translated: CASRTGPLGSGNTIYF.

The rearrangement joins TRBV27 to TRBJ2-3; D uncertain. From germline, CDR1 is MNHEY and CDR2 SMNVEV (reference sequence). This CDR3 has 13 amino acids. Deletions cut 3 bases from V and 2 bases from J, with 6 bases between. The chain's CDR3 is CASSLVHTDTQYF. The CDR3 coding sequence is TGTGCCAGCAGTTTGGTCCACACAGATACGCAGTATTTT.

V usage is TRBV5-6 and J usage is TRBJ2-3; D possibly corresponds to TRBD2 (5 bases). CDR3 length: 15 residues. The V end was cut by 4 bases, the J end by 1 base, with 13 bases between. Germline V gene lookup returns CDR1 SGHDT and CDR2 YYEEEE. The CDR3 coding sequence is TGTGCCAGCAGCCCCGGCGGGCTAGGCACAGATACGCAGTATTTT. Protein: CASSPGGLGTDTQYF.

This sequence joins TRBV10-2 and TRBJ2-1, with TRBD1 matching over 10 bases. Trimming removed 8 bases from V and 5 bases from J; junction bases left unmatched: 0. Per the germline V gene, CDR1 is WSHSY and CDR2 is SAAADI. The CDR3 is made up of 12 amino acids. The CDR3 DNA reads as TGCGCCAGCGGGACAGGGGACAATGAGCAGTTCTTC. Translating it yields CASGTGDNEQFF.